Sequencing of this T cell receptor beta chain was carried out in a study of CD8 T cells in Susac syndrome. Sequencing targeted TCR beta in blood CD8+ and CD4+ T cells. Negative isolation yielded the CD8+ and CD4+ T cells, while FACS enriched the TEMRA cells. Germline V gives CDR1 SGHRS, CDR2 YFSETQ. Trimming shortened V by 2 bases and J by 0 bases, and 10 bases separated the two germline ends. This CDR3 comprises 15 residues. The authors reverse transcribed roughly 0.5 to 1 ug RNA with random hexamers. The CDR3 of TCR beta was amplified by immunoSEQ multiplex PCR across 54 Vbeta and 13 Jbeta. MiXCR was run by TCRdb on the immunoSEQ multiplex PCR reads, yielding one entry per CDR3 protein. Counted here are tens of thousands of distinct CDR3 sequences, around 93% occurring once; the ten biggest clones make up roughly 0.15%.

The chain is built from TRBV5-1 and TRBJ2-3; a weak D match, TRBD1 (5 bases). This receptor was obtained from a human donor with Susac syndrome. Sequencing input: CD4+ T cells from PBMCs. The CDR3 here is CASSFRTSSTDTQYF. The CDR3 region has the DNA TGCGCCAGCAGCTTCAGGACAAGCAGCACAGATACGCAGTATTTT. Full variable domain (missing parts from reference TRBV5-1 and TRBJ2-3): KAGVTQTPRYLIKTRGQQVTLSCSPISGHRSVSWYQQTPGQGLQFLFEYFSETQRNKGNFPGRFSGRQFSNSRSEMNVSTLELGDSALYLCASSFRTSSTDTQYFGPGTRLTVL.